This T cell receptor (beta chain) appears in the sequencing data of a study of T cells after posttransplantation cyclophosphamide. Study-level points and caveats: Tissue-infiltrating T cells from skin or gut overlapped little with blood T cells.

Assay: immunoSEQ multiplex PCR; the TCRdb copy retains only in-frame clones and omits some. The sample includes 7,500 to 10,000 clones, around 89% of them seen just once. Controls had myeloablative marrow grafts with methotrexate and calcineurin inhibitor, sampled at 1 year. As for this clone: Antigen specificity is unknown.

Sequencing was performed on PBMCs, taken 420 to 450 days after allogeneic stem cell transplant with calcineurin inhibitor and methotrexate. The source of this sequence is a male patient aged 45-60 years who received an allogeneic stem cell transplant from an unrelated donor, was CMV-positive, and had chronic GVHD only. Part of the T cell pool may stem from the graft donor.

The CDR3 region is CASSLKGDQPQHF. The CDR3 region has the DNA TGTGCCAGCAGCTTGAAAGGGGATCAGCCCCAGCATTTT. The chain couples TRBV7-9 to TRBJ1-5; tentatively, D is TRBD1 (5 bases). The CDR3 loop spans 13 amino acids. V lost 3 bases to trimming and J lost 5 bases, with 8 bases between them. From germline, CDR1 is SEHNR and CDR2 FQNEAQ (reference sequence).